This T cell receptor beta chain was profiled in a study of cytomegalovirus exposure and HLA in healthy donors. Across the study: In a later analysis, the roughly 110 validation repertoires were reported to have used the same platform as the 600 to 800 first-cohort repertoires. Study-wide results and limits: Among TCR sequences, most were rare, though some public TCRs appeared in many donors.

Concerning this clone: Its cognate antigen is unknown.

Sequencing used immunoSEQ multiplex PCR; TCRdb keeps in-frame clones, though not all of them. Of about 130,000 clones listed, more than 80% are singletons. The ends lost 5 bases at V and 6 bases at J; junction bases unmatched: 6. Germline values: CDR1 MNHEY, CDR2 SMNVEV (reference sequence). There are 13 residues in the CDR3. This sequence originates from a woman in her thirties in good health and CMV-seropositive. The V gene is TRBV27, the J gene TRBJ2-7; 8 bases align to TRBD1. The sample consisted of PBMCs. CDR3 nucleotides: TGTGCCAGCAGTGCCGTGACAGGGGTCGAGCAGTACTTC. It encodes CASSAVTGVEQYF.